This T cell receptor beta chain originates from a study of PD-1 blockade in classical Hodgkin lymphoma. Trimming took off 3 bases at V and 3 bases at J, with 14 bases between the two ends. Germline CDR1 is LNHDA and CDR2 is SQIVND (reference sequence). The CDR3 sequence is 15 residues long. TCRdb keeps only in-frame clones here, not all; method: immunoSEQ multiplex PCR. The table shows 10,000 to 15,000 clones, with roughly 80% occurring only once. Study results and limitations: Healthy donors reportedly exceeded newly diagnosed patients in baseline TCR diversity. Exclusion was the outcome for patients who began nivolumab under 1 year after ASCT.

Time point noted: cycle 4 day 1 (C4D1), after five to seven weeks of nivolumab. Each patient experienced a relapse that followed autologous stem cell transplantation, and brentuximab vedotin exposure varied. Magnetic negative selection of thawed PBMCs was the method by which CD4+ T cells were purified. Complete response, partial response or progressive disease constituted the best response categories observed. This clone was seen a few times. Antigen: not known. The chain employs TRBV19 and TRBJ1-2, with a possible D match to TRBD1 (5 bases). The source material was CD4+ T cells from blood, sampled before the fourth cycle of nivolumab. This TCR derives from a human donor with classical Hodgkin lymphoma. In DNA, the CDR3 is TGTGCCAGTAGTATCGTACCAAGGGGAGACTATGGCTACACCTTC. It specifies CASSIVPRGDYGYTF.